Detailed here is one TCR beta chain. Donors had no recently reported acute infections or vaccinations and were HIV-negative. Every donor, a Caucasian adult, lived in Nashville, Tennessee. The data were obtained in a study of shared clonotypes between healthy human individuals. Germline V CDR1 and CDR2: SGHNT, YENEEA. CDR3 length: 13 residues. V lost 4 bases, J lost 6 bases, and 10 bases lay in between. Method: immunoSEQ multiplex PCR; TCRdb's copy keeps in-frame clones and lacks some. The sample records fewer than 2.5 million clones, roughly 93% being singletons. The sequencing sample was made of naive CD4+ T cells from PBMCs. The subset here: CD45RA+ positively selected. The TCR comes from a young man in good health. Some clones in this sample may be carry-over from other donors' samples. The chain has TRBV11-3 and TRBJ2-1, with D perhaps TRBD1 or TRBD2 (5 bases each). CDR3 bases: TGTGCCAGCAGCTGGGGACGTATCAATGAGCAGTTCTTC. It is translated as CASSWGRINEQFF.